This TCR beta chain came from a study of shared clonotypes between healthy human individuals. Study-wide results and limits: Unshared clonotypes carried lower generation probabilities than those common to all four donors. Sharing of clonotypes among donors was expected to vary with sequencing depth. The rarefaction results pointed to incomplete sorted-subset sequencing despite large depth. The sampled material consisted only of blood, and tissue repertoires are likely to differ.

CD45RO-negative, CCR7-positively selected cells formed the naive CD8 fraction, excluding terminally differentiated effector memory CD45RA+ cells. Worth noting for this clone: Its antigen is as yet unknown.

TCRdb's copy holds only in-frame clones and misses some; the assay was immunoSEQ multiplex PCR. Of hundreds of thousands of clones listed, 98% were seen once; the top ten hold 0.25% to 0.35%. The source of this sequence is a man younger than 40 in good health. Sequencing was done on a sample of naive CD8+ T cells sorted from blood.

In DNA, the CDR3 is TGTGCCAGCAGCTACGTCTCCTACGAGCAGTACTTC. Translation gives CASSYVSYEQYF. This rearrangement joins TRBV11-2 to TRBJ2-7; D not certain. From germline, CDR1 is SGHAT and CDR2 FQNNGV. The CDR3 runs to 12 residues. Trimming left V 4 bases short and J 0 bases short, with 4 bases between.